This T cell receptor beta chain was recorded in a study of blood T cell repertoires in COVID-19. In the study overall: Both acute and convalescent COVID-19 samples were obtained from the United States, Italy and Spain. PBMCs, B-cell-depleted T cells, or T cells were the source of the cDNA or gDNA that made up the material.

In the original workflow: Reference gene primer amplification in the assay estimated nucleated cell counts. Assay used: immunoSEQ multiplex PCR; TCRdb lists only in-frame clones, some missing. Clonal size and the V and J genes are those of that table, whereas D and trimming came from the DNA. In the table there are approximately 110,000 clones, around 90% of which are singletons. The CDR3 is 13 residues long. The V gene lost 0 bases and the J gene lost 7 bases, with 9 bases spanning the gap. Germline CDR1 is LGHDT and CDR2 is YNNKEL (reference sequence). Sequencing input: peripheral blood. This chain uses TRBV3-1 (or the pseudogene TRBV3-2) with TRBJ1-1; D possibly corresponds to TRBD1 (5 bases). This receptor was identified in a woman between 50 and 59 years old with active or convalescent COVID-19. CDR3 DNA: TGTGCCAGCAGCCAAGATGAAGGGGTTGAAGCTTTCTTT. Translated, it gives CASSQDEGVEAFF.